This TCR beta chain appears in the sequencing data of a study of blood T cells in healthy people across ages. The ends were cut back, 5 bases at V and 6 bases at J, with 14 bases in the middle. This CDR3 contains 13 residues. Then a second PCR, running about 7 to 11 cycles, was carried out with a sample-barcoded 5' primer and a J-beta primer mix. MiXCR was run by TCRdb on the 5' RACE reads, yielding one entry per CDR3 protein. The sample has 650,000 to 900,000 distinct CDR3 sequences, around 62% seen once. Study results and limitations: There were more naive CD4+ cells and higher diversity in long-lived donors than in aged donors. The study lacked donor CMV status, which possibly confounded expanded clonotype changes. PBMC samples, being unsorted, prevented any conclusive comparison of naive and antigen-experienced cells.

As to this clonotype: What it recognizes is unknown.

This chain connects TRBV12-3 or TRBV12-4 to TRBJ2-7, with D perhaps TRBD1 or TRBD2 (5 bases each). The source of this sequence is a man aged 25 to 40 in good health. Sequencing was performed on blood. The CDR3 is CASSPGTPFEQYF. CDR3 bases: TGTGCCAGCAGTCCTGGGACCCCGTTCGAGCAGTACTTC.